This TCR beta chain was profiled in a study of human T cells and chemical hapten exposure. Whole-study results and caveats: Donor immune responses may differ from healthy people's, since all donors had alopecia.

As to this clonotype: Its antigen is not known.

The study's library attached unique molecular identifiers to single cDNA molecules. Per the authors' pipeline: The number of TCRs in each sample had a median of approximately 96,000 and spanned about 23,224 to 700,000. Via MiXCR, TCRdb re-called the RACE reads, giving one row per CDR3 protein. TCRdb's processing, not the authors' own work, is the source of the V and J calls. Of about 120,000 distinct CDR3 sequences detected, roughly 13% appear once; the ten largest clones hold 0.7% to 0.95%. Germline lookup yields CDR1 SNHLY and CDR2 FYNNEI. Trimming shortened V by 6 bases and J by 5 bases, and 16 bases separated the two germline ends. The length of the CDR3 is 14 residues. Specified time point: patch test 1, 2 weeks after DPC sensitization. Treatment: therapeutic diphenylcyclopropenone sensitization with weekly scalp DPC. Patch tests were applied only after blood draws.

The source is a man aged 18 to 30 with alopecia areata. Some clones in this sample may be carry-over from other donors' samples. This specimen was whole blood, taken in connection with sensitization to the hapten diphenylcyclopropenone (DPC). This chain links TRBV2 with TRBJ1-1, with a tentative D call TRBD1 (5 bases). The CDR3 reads CASSPMSGWTEAFF. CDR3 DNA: TGTGCCAGCAGCCCAATGTCAGGGTGGACTGAAGCTTTCTTT.